This T cell receptor beta chain was captured by sequencing in a study of T cell responses to AZD1222 COVID-19 vaccine. Whole-study findings and limits: Baseline antibody screening turned up just a handful of seropositive AZD1222 recipients. Nearly half of the spike-specific TCRs reportedly recognize variant regions that carry no mutations. Vaccination with two AZD1222 doses was followed by a rise in Spike-specific TCR breadth and depth. Donors were largely white British and mainly female; clonal diversity was possibly underestimated.

Using immunoSEQ multiplex PCR, the repertoire was profiled, and TCRdb retains in-frame clones only, with some absent. The sample records more than 150,000 clones, 87% being singletons. This clone was seen a single time. Its specificity is unknown. The origin of this receptor is an adult in good health. The sequences come from peripheral blood, collected on day 0 of MenACWY control vaccination.

CDR3 coding DNA: TGTGCCAGCAGCTTCACAGGGGCCTCTAATGAAAAACTGTTTTTT. It encodes CASSFTGASNEKLFF. The chain is built from TRBV9 and TRBJ1-4; 7 bases are shared with TRBD1. The CDR3 contains 15 residues. Germline V gene lookup returns CDR1 SGDLS and CDR2 YYNGEE. J lost 3 bases, V lost 4 bases, and 6 bases had no gene match.